The rows below give T cell receptor beta chains drawn from one sample of a study of OX40 agonist ivuxolimab in advanced cancers. Method: immunoSEQ multiplex PCR; TCRdb's copy keeps in-frame clones and lacks some. The table has 66,000 or so clones, 75% to 90% seen once. The input for sequencing was CD4+ or CD8+ T cells sorted from blood, taken in a trial of the OX40 agonist ivuxolimab. The receptor source for this set is an adult with an advanced solid tumor such as melanoma, head and neck, liver or kidney cancer. Both conserved end residues are part of each CDR3. Fields, in order: D gene, J gene, V gene, clone size, CDR3 DNA, CDR3 protein. A D gene is named only where the DNA matches it firmly. Rows give clone size only sometimes, using once, few, many, or a class for an expanded clone.

d_gene: -
j_gene: TRBJ2-5
v_gene: TRBV7-9
abundance: -
CDR3nt: TGTGCCAGCAGCTTACGAACGCTCCAAGAGACCCAGTACTTC
CDR3aa: CASSLRTLQETQYF

d_gene: -
j_gene: TRBJ2-2
v_gene: TRBV7-2
abundance: -
CDR3nt: TGTGCCAGCAGCCTGGGATTTCCGAACACCGGGGAGCTGTTTTTT
CDR3aa: CASSLGFPNTGELFF

d_gene: -
j_gene: TRBJ1-2
v_gene: TRBV6-5
abundance: -
CDR3nt: TGTGCCAGCAATGCAGGGAGGAGCGGCTACACCTTC
CDR3aa: CASNAGRSGYTF

d_gene: -
j_gene: TRBJ2-2
v_gene: TRBV6-5
abundance: once
CDR3nt: TGTGCCAGCAGTTACGGTACCTTCACCGGGGAGCTGTTTTTT
CDR3aa: CASSYGTFTGELFF

d_gene: -
j_gene: TRBJ2-3
v_gene: TRBV15
abundance: once
CDR3nt: TGTGCCACCAGCAGGGGGAGATTTGCAGATACGCAGTATTTT
CDR3aa: CATSRGRFADTQYF

d_gene: -
j_gene: TRBJ2-7
v_gene: TRBV7-3
abundance: -
CDR3nt: TGTGCCAGCAGCTTAGGACAGAACTACGAGCAGTACTTC
CDR3aa: CASSLGQNYEQYF

d_gene: -
j_gene: TRBJ2-7
v_gene: TRBV6-5
abundance: -
CDR3nt: TGTGCCAGCAGTCGACCTCTTGGGGGCTTCTACGAGCAGTACTTC
CDR3aa: CASSRPLGGFYEQYF

d_gene: TRBD2
j_gene: TRBJ2-3
v_gene: TRBV9
abundance: -
CDR3nt: TGTGCCAGCAGCGTCCATACTAGCGCAGATACGCAGTATTTT
CDR3aa: CASSVHTSADTQYF

d_gene: -
j_gene: TRBJ2-3
v_gene: TRBV5-1
abundance: -
CDR3nt: TGCGCCAGCAGCTTGAGTCTCTCCCAGCCAGGCACAGATACGCAGTATTTT
CDR3aa: CASSLSLSQPGTDTQYF

d_gene: TRBD2
j_gene: TRBJ2-3
v_gene: TRBV7-2
abundance: -
CDR3nt: TGTGCCAGCAGCCCATACCGGGGACTAGCGGGAGTATCCACAGATACGCAGTATTTT
CDR3aa: CASSPYRGLAGVSTDTQYF

d_gene: TRBD2
j_gene: TRBJ2-1
v_gene: TRBV27
abundance: few
CDR3nt: TGTGCCAGCAGCTTAGCGGGAGGGTCCTACAATGAGCAGTTCTTC
CDR3aa: CASSLAGGSYNEQFF

d_gene: TRBD2
j_gene: TRBJ2-5
v_gene: TRBV7-2
abundance: -
CDR3nt: TGTGCCAGCAGCTTAGCAGGACTAGAACAAGAGACCCAGTACTTC
CDR3aa: CASSLAGLEQETQYF

d_gene: -
j_gene: TRBJ1-1
v_gene: TRBV7-3
abundance: -
CDR3nt: TGTGCCAGCAGCTTAACGGGTCAGGGTGGGACTGAAGCTTTCTTT
CDR3aa: CASSLTGQGGTEAFF

d_gene: -
j_gene: TRBJ1-4
v_gene: TRBV9
abundance: -
CDR3nt: TGTGCCAGCAGCGAGACCCCAGGGTTGGGAGAAAAACTGTTTTTT
CDR3aa: CASSETPGLGEKLFF

d_gene: -
j_gene: TRBJ1-2
v_gene: TRBV7-2
abundance: -
CDR3nt: TGTGCCAGCAGCTCCTATAACGACTATGGCTACACCTTC
CDR3aa: CASSSYNDYGYTF

d_gene: TRBD1
j_gene: TRBJ2-5
v_gene: TRBV7-2
abundance: -
CDR3nt: TGTGCCAGCACCCTCCGGACAGGGCGACAGACCCAGTACTTC
CDR3aa: CASTLRTGRQTQYF

d_gene: -
j_gene: TRBJ2-5
v_gene: TRBV14
abundance: -
CDR3nt: TGTGCCAGCAGCCCGGTCAGGGGATGGGAGACCCAGTACTTC
CDR3aa: CASSPVRGWETQYF

d_gene: -
j_gene: TRBJ1-2
v_gene: TRBV18
abundance: -
CDR3nt: TGTGCCAGCTCGCTTCAGCGGGAGGGTTCTAACTATGGCTACACCTTC
CDR3aa: CASSLQREGSNYGYTF

d_gene: -
j_gene: TRBJ2-5
v_gene: TRBV19
abundance: -
CDR3nt: TGTGCCAGTAGTCTCGCTCGGTTCCAAGAGACCCAGTACTTC
CDR3aa: CASSLARFQETQYF

d_gene: TRBD2
j_gene: TRBJ2-7
v_gene: TRBV11-2
abundance: -
CDR3nt: TGTGCCAGCAGTCCAAGGACTAGCGGATACGAGCAGTACTTC
CDR3aa: CASSPRTSGYEQYF

d_gene: TRBD1
j_gene: TRBJ2-1
v_gene: TRBV6-5
abundance: -
CDR3nt: TGTGCCAGCAGCCCCCGGCAGGGGGTTAACTATGAGCAGTTCTTC
CDR3aa: CASSPRQGVNYEQFF

d_gene: -
j_gene: TRBJ1-2
v_gene: TRBV2
abundance: -
CDR3nt: TGTGCCAGCACCCCCCTGACGGACAGTGCGTCTGGCTACACCTTC
CDR3aa: CASTPLTDSASGYTF

d_gene: TRBD1
j_gene: TRBJ2-7
v_gene: TRBV27
abundance: -
CDR3nt: TGTGCCAGCAGTATCACAGGGGGGTTCCCCTACGAGCAGTACTTC
CDR3aa: CASSITGGFPYEQYF

d_gene: TRBD1
j_gene: TRBJ2-4
v_gene: TRBV28
abundance: once
CDR3nt: TGTGCCTCAAAGGACAGGGGAGTGGTAGCCAAAAACATTCAGTACTTC
CDR3aa: CASKDRGVVAKNIQYF

d_gene: TRBD1
j_gene: TRBJ1-2
v_gene: TRBV2
abundance: -
CDR3nt: TGTGCCAGCAAGCGACAGGGGGAAGCTAACTATGGCTACACCTTC
CDR3aa: CASKRQGEANYGYTF

d_gene: -
j_gene: TRBJ2-3
v_gene: TRBV2
abundance: -
CDR3nt: TGTGCCAGCAGGGAAACCCTCACGAGGTCTGCGCAGTATTTT
CDR3aa: CASRETLTRSAQYF

d_gene: TRBD1
j_gene: TRBJ2-5
v_gene: TRBV6-5
abundance: -
CDR3nt: TGTGCCAGCAGTTACCTTGGGACAGGGGAAGAGACCCAGTACTTC
CDR3aa: CASSYLGTGEETQYF

d_gene: TRBD1
j_gene: TRBJ2-1
v_gene: TRBV7-7
abundance: -
CDR3nt: TGTGCTAGCAGCTCCGACAGGGGCTCATACAATGAGCAGTTCTTC
CDR3aa: CASSSDRGSYNEQFF

d_gene: -
j_gene: TRBJ2-1
v_gene: TRBV18
abundance: -
CDR3nt: TGTGCCAGCTCACCCGGACTATACAATGAGCAGTTCTTC
CDR3aa: CASSPGLYNEQFF

d_gene: -
j_gene: TRBJ2-4
v_gene: TRBV7-2
abundance: -
CDR3nt: TGTGCCAGCAGCGCGGACTCCGCGGAAAACATTCAGTACTTC
CDR3aa: CASSADSAENIQYF

d_gene: TRBD1
j_gene: TRBJ2-5
v_gene: TRBV11-3
abundance: -
CDR3nt: TGTGCCAGCAGCAAAACAGGGGGCCAGACCCAGTACTTC
CDR3aa: CASSKTGGQTQYF

d_gene: -
j_gene: TRBJ1-2
v_gene: TRBV19
abundance: -
CDR3nt: TGTGCCAGTACCCGGACAGCCTATGGCTACACCTTC
CDR3aa: CASTRTAYGYTF

d_gene: -
j_gene: TRBJ1-1
v_gene: TRBV18
abundance: -
CDR3nt: TGTGCCAGCTCCCCCCCTTCGGGAGGGTCCACTGAAGCTTTCTTT
CDR3aa: CASSPPSGGSTEAFF

d_gene: TRBD1
j_gene: TRBJ1-3
v_gene: TRBV18
abundance: once
CDR3nt: TGTGCCAGCTCCCTCGGACAGGGGATAGCTGGAAACACCATATATTTT
CDR3aa: CASSLGQGIAGNTIYF

d_gene: -
j_gene: TRBJ2-1
v_gene: TRBV7-9
abundance: -
CDR3nt: TGTGCCAGCAGCTTAGAGGGTCAGGAGCAGTTCTTC
CDR3aa: CASSLEGQEQFF

d_gene: TRBD1
j_gene: TRBJ1-2
v_gene: TRBV9
abundance: -
CDR3nt: TGTGCCAGCAGCGCCGGACAGGGCCTTGGCTACACCTTC
CDR3aa: CASSAGQGLGYTF

d_gene: TRBD2
j_gene: TRBJ2-7
v_gene: TRBV7-9
abundance: -
CDR3nt: TGTGCCAGCAGCCCGGCCGGGACTAGGATTTACGAGCAGTACTTC
CDR3aa: CASSPAGTRIYEQYF

d_gene: -
j_gene: TRBJ2-6
v_gene: TRBV28
abundance: -
CDR3nt: TGTGCCAGCAGTTTGCCCAGCTCTGGGGCCAACGTCCTGACTTTC
CDR3aa: CASSLPSSGANVLTF

d_gene: TRBD1
j_gene: TRBJ2-7
v_gene: TRBV7-6
abundance: -
CDR3nt: TGTGCCAGCAGCTTGGGACAGGGGGGGCCCTACGAGCAGTACTTC
CDR3aa: CASSLGQGGPYEQYF

d_gene: -
j_gene: TRBJ1-4
v_gene: TRBV4-1
abundance: -
CDR3nt: TGCGCCAGCAGCCCCGGGATAGTTGAAAAACTGTTTTTT
CDR3aa: CASSPGIVEKLFF

d_gene: TRBD1
j_gene: TRBJ2-7
v_gene: TRBV7-2
abundance: -
CDR3nt: TGTGCCAGCAGTCGACAGGGATCTGGCGAGCAGTACTTC
CDR3aa: CASSRQGSGEQYF